This passage covers 26 T cell receptor beta chains from one sample sequenced in a study of blood T cell repertoires in COVID-19. TCRdb's table, derived via immunoSEQ multiplex PCR, lists solely in-frame clones and lacks some. Of 100,000 to 150,000 clones in the sample, 70% to 85% were seen once. Sequencing was performed on peripheral blood. The receptors stem from a woman in her sixties with acute or convalescent COVID-19.

The rearrangement uses TRBV5-8 and TRBJ2-3, with a tentative D call TRBD1 (5 bases). Trimming stripped 1 base from V and 2 bases from J, with 17 bases between. Germline V lookup: CDR1 SGHTS, CDR2 YDEGEE. The CDR3 length is 17 residues. The CDR3 sequence: CASSLLTHLGATDTQYF. In DNA, the CDR3 is TGTGCCAGCAGCTTGTTAACACATTTAGGGGCCACAGATACGCAGTATTTT.

This chain joins TRBV5-1 and TRBJ1-2; a possible D gene is TRBD1 (5 bases). Germline V gene lookup returns CDR1 SGHRS and CDR2 YFSETQ. This CDR3 region has 13 residues. Trimming took 4 bases from V and 5 from J, leaving 12 bases between them. The DNA for the CDR3 is TGCGCCAGCAGCGGAGGGGTGGGGTATGGCTACACCTTC. It specifies CASSGGVGYGYTF.

The CDR3 region is CASSQAAGMGGYTF. CDR3 coding DNA: TGTGCCAGCAGCCAAGCGGCAGGGATGGGTGGCTACACCTTC. The rearrangement joins TRBV14 to TRBJ1-2; possibly TRBD1 for D (5 bases). Trimming took 1 base from V and 7 from J, leaving 13 bases between them. This CDR3 has 14 residues. The germline V gene has CDR1 SGHDN and CDR2 FVKESK.

This chain links TRBV5-4 with TRBJ2-3; no definite D call. There are 11 residues in the CDR3. CDR1 and CDR2 from the germline V gene are SGHNT and YYREEE (reference sequence). The V end lost 5 bases, the J end lost 4 bases, and 5 bases lay between the germline ends. CDR3 sequence (DNA): TGTGCCAGCAGTATTTCAGATACGCAGTATTTT. It is translated as CASSISDTQYF.

This chain links TRBV19 with TRBJ2-5; TRBD1 might be the D (6 bases). V dropped 1 base and J dropped 5 bases, with 11 bases sitting between them. CDR3 size: 14 residues. CDR1 and CDR2 from the germline V gene are LNHDA and SQIVND (reference sequence). The CDR3 coding sequence is TGTGCCAGTAGTATAGGCAGGGGATATGAGACCCAGTACTTC. This sequence encodes CASSIGRGYETQYF.

This chain connects TRBV11-2 to TRBJ2-1, with 8 bases that match TRBD2. The V gene's germline CDR1 is SGHAT and CDR2 FQNNGV. This CDR3 has 17 residues. Trimming took 1 base from V and 3 from J; bases not matched to a gene: 8. CDR3 protein: CASSLVPSGGVYNEQFF. The CDR3 coding sequence is TGTGCCAGCAGCTTAGTCCCTTCGGGGGGGGTCTACAATGAGCAGTTCTTC.

The V gene is TRBV18, the J gene TRBJ1-5; the D gene is possibly TRBD1 (6 bases). From germline, CDR1 is KGHSH and CDR2 LQKENI. The CDR3 runs to 16 residues. The V end was cut by 1 base, the J end by 1 base, with 11 bases between. CDR3 in amino acids: CASSPQAQGSNQPQHF. In DNA, the CDR3 is TGTGCCAGCTCACCACAGGCCCAGGGGAGCAATCAGCCCCAGCATTTT.

The chain uses TRBV21-1 and TRBJ1-1; the table names TRBD1, a call not compared with the DNA. TRBV21-1 is a listed pseudogene. This CDR3 spans 18 amino acids. This CDR3 reads CASSKEGFAAPQDAEAFF. The CDR3 DNA reads TGTGCCAGCAGCAAAGAGGGATTTGCGGCCCCACAGGACGCTGAAGCTTTCTTT.

The chain is built from TRBV4-1 and TRBJ1-4; 7 bases match TRBD1. Unmatched junction bases numbered 4, after V lost 0 bases and J lost 6 bases. CDR3 size: 15 residues. CDR1 and CDR2 from the germline V gene are MGHRA and YSYEKL. CDR3 in amino acids: CASSQESGQHEKLFF. The CDR3 DNA sequence: TGCGCCAGCAGCCAAGAGTCGGGACAGCATGAAAAACTGTTTTTT.

The chain employs TRBV28 and TRBJ1-2, with D tentatively TRBD1 (5 bases). Germline loops: CDR1 MDHEN, CDR2 SYDVKM. This CDR3 has 13 residues. V was clipped by 3 bases and J by 7 bases, with 12 bases between them. This CDR3 reads CASSFPLRGGYTF. The CDR3 nucleotides are TGTGCCAGCAGTTTCCCCCTTAGGGGTGGCTACACCTTC.

The sample holds a few counts of this clone. The chain is built from TRBV5-1 and TRBJ2-2; a weak D match, TRBD1 (6 bases). Germline V gene sequence: CDR1 SGHRS, CDR2 YFSETQ. The CDR3 covers 16 residues. V lost 1 base and J lost 6, with 16 bases in between. The CDR3 protein is CASSLNIQGSSGELFF. The CDR3 coding sequence is TGCGCCAGCAGCTTGAATATCCAGGGGAGTTCCGGGGAGCTGTTTTTT.

The chain has TRBV9 and TRBJ1-6, with a weak D call TRBD1 (6 bases). CDR3 size: 16 residues. V was shortened by 3 bases and J by 0 bases, with 10 bases between the two germline ends. The germline gives CDR1 SGDLS, CDR2 YYNGEE. DNA of the CDR3: TGTGCCAGCAGCGGCGGACAGAGCTCCTATAATTCACCCCTCCACTTT. Translating it yields CASSGGQSSYNSPLHF.

This chain's CDR3 is CAWSPSGGGDTQYF. The DNA for the CDR3 is TGTGCCTGGAGTCCTAGCGGGGGAGGAGATACGCAGTATTTT. This sequence joins TRBV30 and TRBJ2-3, with 10 bases aligning to TRBD2. This CDR3 spans 14 amino acids. J gave up 5 bases and V 2 bases, and 4 bases lay outside the gene matches. Germline-derived CDR1 and CDR2 are GTSNPN and SVGIG (reference sequence).

About this clone itself: Other DNA sequences in this sample translate to the same CDR3. The rearrangement joins TRBV12-3 or TRBV12-4 to TRBJ1-4; D may be TRBD1 (5 bases). Trimming cost V 3 bases and J 5 bases, with 7 bases left between them. CDR3 length: 13 residues. CDR3 DNA: TGTGCCAGCAGTTTCTCAGGGAATGAAAAACTGTTTTTT. Translating gives CASSFSGNEKLFF.

The chain recombines TRBV19 with TRBJ1-4, with 9 bases that match TRBD1. This CDR3 contains 15 residues. The germline CDR1 and CDR2 sequences are LNHDA and SQIVND (reference sequence). Trimming at V came to 6 bases and at J to 4 bases, leaving 6 bases not matched to a gene. This chain's CDR3 is CASRVTGGRNEKLFF. The CDR3 nucleotides are TGTGCCAGTAGGGTAACAGGGGGCCGTAATGAAAAACTGTTTTTT.

This chain joins TRBV24-1 and TRBJ2-5; TRBD1 matches 11 bases. Trimming took 4 bases from V and 3 from J; bases not matched to a gene: 6. CDR1 is KGHDR and CDR2 is SFDVKD in the germline V gene. The CDR3 sequence is 16 residues long. CDR3 nucleotides: TGTGCCACCAGTGACTGGGGGACAGGGGGGGAAGAGACCCAGTACTTC. Amino acid sequence: CATSDWGTGGEETQYF.

The genes are TRBV24-1 and TRBJ2-3, with D possibly being TRBD1 (6 bases). The CDR3 consists of 15 residues. Trimming removed 3 bases at V and 3 bases at J, with 12 bases between. Germline-derived CDR1 and CDR2 are KGHDR and SFDVKD. CDR3 bases: TGTGCCACCAGTGATAGGGGGAAAGGGACAGATACGCAGTATTTT. Its protein is CATSDRGKGTDTQYF.

The chain uses TRBV15 and TRBJ1-5; D gene unclear. The CDR3 contains 14 residues. Between the trimmed V and J ends, which lost 0 bases and 7 bases, there was a span of 10 bases. Germline CDR1 reads LNHNV; CDR2 reads YYDKDF (reference sequence). This CDR3 is CATSRDLSPQPQHF. In DNA, the CDR3 is TGTGCCACCAGCAGAGATCTGTCCCCCCAGCCCCAGCATTTT.

The chain couples TRBV19 to TRBJ1-1; the match to TRBD1 covers 7 bases. V dropped 5 bases and J dropped 0; count of bases not matched to a gene: 6. Germline V gives CDR1 LNHDA, CDR2 SQIVND (reference sequence). The length of the CDR3 is 15 residues. This CDR3 is CASSLGQVVNTEAFF. CDR3 DNA sequence: TGTGCCAGTAGTCTAGGACAGGTGGTGAACACTGAAGCTTTCTTT.

The rearrangement uses TRBV3-1 (or the pseudogene TRBV3-2) and TRBJ2-2; 12 positions agree with TRBD2. J gave up 5 bases and V 6 bases, and 1 base lay outside the gene matches. The germline V gene encodes CDR1 LGHDT and CDR2 YNNKEL (reference sequence). The CDR3 spans 14 residues. The CDR3 DNA reads TGTGCCAGCAGACTAGCGGGGGGTACCGGGGAGCTGTTTTTT. Translating it yields CASRLAGGTGELFF.

This clone came up once. The chain is built from TRBV5-1 and TRBJ2-7; 7 bases are a match to TRBD1. V shed 2 bases, J shed 1 base, and the junction held 6 bases outside the gene matches. Germline V lookup: CDR1 SGHRS, CDR2 YFSETQ. CDR3 length: 15 amino acids. For the CDR3, the DNA is TGCGCCAGCAGCTTTGGTGGGACAGCTTCCTACGAGCAGTACTTC. Protein product: CASSFGGTASYEQYF.

The V gene is TRBV5-8, the J gene TRBJ1-2; no clear D. Germline assignment: CDR1 SGHTS and CDR2 YDEGEE. CDR3 length equals 13 residues. Between the trimmed V and J ends, which lost 7 bases and 4 bases, there was a span of 14 bases. The CDR3 DNA is TGTGCCAGCCCCCCTCGGGGTTCCTATGGCTACACCTTC. It specifies CASPPRGSYGYTF.

The V gene is TRBV2, the J gene TRBJ2-3; 8 nucleotides line up with TRBD1. The germline CDR1 and CDR2 sequences are SNHLY and FYNNEI. This CDR3 comprises 15 residues. Trimming removed 8 bases from V and 5 bases from J; junction bases left unmatched: 12. Here the CDR3 reads CASGWGRGREDTQYF. CDR3 DNA sequence: TGTGCCAGCGGGTGGGGCAGGGGGCGAGAAGATACGCAGTATTTT. Using reference TRBV2 and TRBJ2-3 for the parts outside the CDR3, the full variable domain is EPEVTQTPSHQVTQMGQEVILRCVPISNHLYFYWYRQILGQKVEFLVSFYNNEISEKSEIFDDQFSVERPDGSNFTLKIRSTKLEDSAMYFCASGWGRGREDTQYFGPGTRLTVL.

In this sample, this clone turned up once. Its ends do not fully match the called genes, so a read error is possible. The chain carries TRBV4-1 and TRBJ1-2; 10 nucleotides align to TRBD1. CDR3 length equals 14 residues. Germline V gives CDR1 MGHRA, CDR2 YSYEKL. The CDR3, as DNA: TGCGCCAGCAGCCAACAGACAGGGGGCTATGTCTACACCTTC. Protein: CASSQQTGGYVYTF.

The V gene is TRBV30, the J gene TRBJ1-1; 7 positions agree with TRBD1. J lost 11 bases, V lost 2 bases, and 8 bases had no gene match. In germline, CDR1 is GTSNPN, CDR2 SVGIG (reference sequence). The length of the CDR3 is 12 residues. The CDR3, as DNA: TGTGCCTGGAGTTTTTCACAGGGGAGGGCTTTCTTT. It yields the protein CAWSFSQGRAFF.

The V call is TRBV7-3, the J call TRBJ2-1; 8 bases agree with TRBD2. Germline V CDR1 and CDR2: SGHTA, FQGTGA. This CDR3 comprises 15 residues. The trim removed 5 bases at V and 5 bases at J, leaving 8 bases unmatched. The CDR3 region has the DNA TGTGCCAGCAGCCTCCAAGCGGGGGTGGACAATGAGCAGTTCTTC. Translated, it gives CASSLQAGVDNEQFF.